This T cell receptor beta chain was obtained from a study of shared clonotypes between healthy human individuals. At the level of the study: Three CD4 naive, three CD4 memory, two CD8 naive and one CD8 memory plate were used per donor.

Findings of the study overall: Rarefaction exposed incomplete sorted-subset sequencing despite large depth.

Naive CD8 populations comprised CD45RO-negative cells positively selected for CCR7, excluding terminally differentiated effector memory CD45RA+ cells. The assay used deep level. The protocol was immunoSEQ multiplex PCR, while the TCRdb copy is restricted to in-frame clones and leaves out a portion. In the table there are millions of clones, over 85% of which are singletons. About this clone: Antigen: not known.

V lost 5 bases to trimming and J lost 5 bases; unmatched junction nucleotides: 5. Germline values: CDR1 PRHDT, CDR2 FYEKMQ (reference sequence). This CDR3 region has 15 residues. The sequence was collected from a man younger than 35 in good health. The chain is built from TRBV13 and TRBJ2-3; 12 bases match TRBD2. Sequenced material: naive CD8+ T cells sorted from blood. The CDR3 loop reads CASSPRLAGEDTQYF. The CDR3 coding sequence is TGTGCCAGCAGCCCAAGACTAGCGGGAGAAGATACGCAGTATTTT.